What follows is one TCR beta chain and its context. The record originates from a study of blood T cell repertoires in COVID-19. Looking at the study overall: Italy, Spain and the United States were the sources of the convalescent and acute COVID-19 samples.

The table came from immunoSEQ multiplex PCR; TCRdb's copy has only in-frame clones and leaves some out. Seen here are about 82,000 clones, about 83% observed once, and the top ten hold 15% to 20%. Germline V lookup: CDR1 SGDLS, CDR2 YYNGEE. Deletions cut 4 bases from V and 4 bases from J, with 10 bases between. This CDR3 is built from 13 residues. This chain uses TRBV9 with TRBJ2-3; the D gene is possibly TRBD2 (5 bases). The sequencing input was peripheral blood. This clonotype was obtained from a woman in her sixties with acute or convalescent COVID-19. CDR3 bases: TGTGCCAGCAGCCTTGGGAGCCCAGATACGCAGTATTTT. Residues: CASSLGSPDTQYF.